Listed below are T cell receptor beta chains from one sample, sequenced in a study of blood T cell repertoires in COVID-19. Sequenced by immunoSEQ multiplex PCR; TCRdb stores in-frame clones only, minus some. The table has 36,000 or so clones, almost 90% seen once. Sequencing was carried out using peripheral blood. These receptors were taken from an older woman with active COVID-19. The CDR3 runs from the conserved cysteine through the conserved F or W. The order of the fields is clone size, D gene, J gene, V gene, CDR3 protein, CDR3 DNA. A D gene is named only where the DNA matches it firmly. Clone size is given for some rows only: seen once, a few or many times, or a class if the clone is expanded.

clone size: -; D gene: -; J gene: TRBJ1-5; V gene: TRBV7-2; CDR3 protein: CASSEVQGDQPQHF; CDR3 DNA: TGTGCCAGCAGCGAGGTACAGGGTGATCAGCCCCAGCATTTT
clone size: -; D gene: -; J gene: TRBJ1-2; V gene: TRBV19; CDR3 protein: CASSIHGGSENGYTF; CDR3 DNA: TGTGCCAGTAGTATTCACGGAGGGAGTGAAAATGGCTACACCTTC
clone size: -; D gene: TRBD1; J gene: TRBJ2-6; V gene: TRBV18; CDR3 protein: CASSPLGQGPGANVLTF; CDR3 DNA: TGTGCCAGCTCACCACTCGGACAGGGTCCTGGGGCCAACGTCCTGACTTTC
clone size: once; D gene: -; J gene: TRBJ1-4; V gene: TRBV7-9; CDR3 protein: CASSFQDPGTSEKLFF; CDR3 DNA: TGTGCCAGCAGCTTCCAAGATCCCGGGACAAGCGAAAAACTGTTTTTT
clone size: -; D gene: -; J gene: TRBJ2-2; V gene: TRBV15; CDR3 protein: CATSPRERVYTGELFF; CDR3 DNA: TGTGCCACCAGCCCACGGGAGCGGGTTTACACCGGGGAGCTGTTTTTT
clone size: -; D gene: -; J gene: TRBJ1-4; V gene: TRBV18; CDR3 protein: CASSNMGQPPGKLFF; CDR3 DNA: TGTGCCAGCTCAAATATGGGACAACCACCCGGAAAACTGTTTTTT
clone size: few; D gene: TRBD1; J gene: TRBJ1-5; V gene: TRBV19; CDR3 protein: CASSRTNQGAGNQPQHF; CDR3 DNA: TGTGCCAGTAGCCGCACCAACCAGGGGGCTGGCAATCAGCCCCAGCATTTT
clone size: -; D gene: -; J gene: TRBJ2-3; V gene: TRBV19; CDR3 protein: CASVGWPTDTQYF; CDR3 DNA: TGTGCCAGTGTTGGCTGGCCCACAGATACGCAGTATTTT
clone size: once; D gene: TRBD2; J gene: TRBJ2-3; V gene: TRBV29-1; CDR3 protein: CSGRTSGSKEYF; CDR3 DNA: TGCAGCGGTAGGACTAGCGGCTCAAAAGAGTATTTT
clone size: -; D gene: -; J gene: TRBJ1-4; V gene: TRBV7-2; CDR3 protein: CASRDGGDEKLFF; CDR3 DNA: TGTGCCAGCAGGGACGGGGGAGATGAAAAACTGTTTTTT